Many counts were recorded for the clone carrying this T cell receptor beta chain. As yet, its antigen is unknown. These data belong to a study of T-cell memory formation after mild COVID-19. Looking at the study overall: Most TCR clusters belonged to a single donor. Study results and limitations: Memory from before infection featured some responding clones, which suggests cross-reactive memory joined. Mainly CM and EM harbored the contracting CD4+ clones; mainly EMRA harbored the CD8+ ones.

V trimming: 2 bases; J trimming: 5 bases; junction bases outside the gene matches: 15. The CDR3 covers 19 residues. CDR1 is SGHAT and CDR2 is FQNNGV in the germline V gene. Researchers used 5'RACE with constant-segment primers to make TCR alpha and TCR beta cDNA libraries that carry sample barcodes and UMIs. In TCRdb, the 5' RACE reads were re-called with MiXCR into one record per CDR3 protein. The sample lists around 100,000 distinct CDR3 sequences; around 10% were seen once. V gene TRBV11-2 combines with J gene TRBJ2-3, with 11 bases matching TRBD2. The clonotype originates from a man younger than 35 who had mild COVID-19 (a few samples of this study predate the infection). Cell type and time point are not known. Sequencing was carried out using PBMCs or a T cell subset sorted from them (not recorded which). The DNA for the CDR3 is TGTGCCAGCAGCTTAAATTACGACACTAGCGGGGGAAACCTAGATACGCAGTATTTT. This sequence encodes CASSLNYDTSGGNLDTQYF.